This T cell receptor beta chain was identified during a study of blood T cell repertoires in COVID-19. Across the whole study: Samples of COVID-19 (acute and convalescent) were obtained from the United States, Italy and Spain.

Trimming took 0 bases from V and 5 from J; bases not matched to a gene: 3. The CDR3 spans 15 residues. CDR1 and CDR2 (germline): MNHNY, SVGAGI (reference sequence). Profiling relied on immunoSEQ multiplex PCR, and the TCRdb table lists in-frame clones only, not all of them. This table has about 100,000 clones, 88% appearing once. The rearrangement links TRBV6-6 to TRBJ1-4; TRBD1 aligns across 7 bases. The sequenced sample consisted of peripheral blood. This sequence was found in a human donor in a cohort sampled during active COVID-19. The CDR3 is CASSYSGTENEKLFF. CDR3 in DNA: TGTGCCAGCAGTTACTCCGGGACAGAGAATGAAAAACTGTTTTTT.